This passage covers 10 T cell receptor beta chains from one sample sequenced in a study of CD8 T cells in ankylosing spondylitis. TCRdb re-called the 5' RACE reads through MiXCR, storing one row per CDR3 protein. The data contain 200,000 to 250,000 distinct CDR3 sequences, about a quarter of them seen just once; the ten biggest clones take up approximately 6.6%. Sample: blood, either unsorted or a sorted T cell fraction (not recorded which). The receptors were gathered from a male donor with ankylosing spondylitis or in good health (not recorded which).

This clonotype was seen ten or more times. The CDR3 region has the DNA TGTGCCAGCAGCTTAGGCTTCTGGGTTTTAACCGTGAACACTGAAGCTTTCTTT. Translated, it gives CASSLGFWVLTVNTEAFF. The chain uses TRBV13 and TRBJ1-1; no clear D gene. CDR3 length equals 18 residues. Germline V gene sequence: CDR1 PRHDT, CDR2 FYEKMQ (reference sequence). V lost 0 bases and J lost 0, with 17 bases in between.

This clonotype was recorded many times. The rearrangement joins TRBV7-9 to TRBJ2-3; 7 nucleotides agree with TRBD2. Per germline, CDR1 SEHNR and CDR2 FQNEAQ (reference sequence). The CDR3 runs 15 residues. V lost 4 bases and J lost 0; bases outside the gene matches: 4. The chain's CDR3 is CASSSSGPSTDTQYF. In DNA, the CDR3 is TGTGCCAGCAGCTCTAGCGGACCTAGCACAGATACGCAGTATTTT.

The chain's CDR3 is CSVEAGTKNIQYF. The DNA for the CDR3 is TGCAGCGTTGAAGCGGGGACCAAAAACATTCAGTACTTC. The chain employs TRBV29-1 and TRBJ2-4, with D possibly matching TRBD2 (5 bases). The CDR3 sequence is 13 residues long. The germline V gene encodes CDR1 SQVTM and CDR2 ANQGSEA. The V and J ends lost 1 base and 2 bases respectively, with 6 bases between them.

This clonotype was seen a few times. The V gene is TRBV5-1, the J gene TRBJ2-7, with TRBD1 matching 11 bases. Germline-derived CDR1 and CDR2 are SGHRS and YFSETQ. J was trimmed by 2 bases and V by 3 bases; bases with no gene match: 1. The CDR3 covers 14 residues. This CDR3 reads CASSWTGGAYEQYF. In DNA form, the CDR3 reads TGCGCCAGCAGCTGGACAGGGGGCGCCTACGAGCAGTACTTC.

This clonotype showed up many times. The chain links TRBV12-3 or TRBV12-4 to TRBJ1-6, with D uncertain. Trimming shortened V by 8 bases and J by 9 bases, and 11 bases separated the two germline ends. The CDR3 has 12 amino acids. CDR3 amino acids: CASGPQSSPLHF. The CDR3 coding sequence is TGTGCCAGCGGGCCCCAAAGTTCACCCCTCCACTTT.

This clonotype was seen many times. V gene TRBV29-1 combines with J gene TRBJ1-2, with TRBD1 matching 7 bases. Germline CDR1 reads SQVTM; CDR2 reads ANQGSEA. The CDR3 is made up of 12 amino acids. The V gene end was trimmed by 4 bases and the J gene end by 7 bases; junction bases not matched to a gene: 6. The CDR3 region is CSVGPGGGGYTF. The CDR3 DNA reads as TGCAGCGTTGGTCCAGGGGGGGGTGGCTACACCTTC. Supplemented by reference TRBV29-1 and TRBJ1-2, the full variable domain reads SAVISQKPSRDICQRGTSLTIQCQVDSQVTMMFWYRQQPGQSLTLIATANQGSEATYESGFVIDKFPISRPNLTFSTLTVSNMSPEDSSIYLCSVGPGGGGYTFGSGTRLTVV.

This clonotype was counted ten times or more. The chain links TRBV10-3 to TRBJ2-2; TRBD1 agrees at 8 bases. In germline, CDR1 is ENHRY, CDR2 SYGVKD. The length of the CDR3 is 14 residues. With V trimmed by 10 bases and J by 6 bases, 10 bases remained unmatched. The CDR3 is CATSGTGVPGELFF. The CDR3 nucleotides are TGTGCCACCTCCGGGACAGGCGTCCCCGGGGAGCTGTTTTTT.

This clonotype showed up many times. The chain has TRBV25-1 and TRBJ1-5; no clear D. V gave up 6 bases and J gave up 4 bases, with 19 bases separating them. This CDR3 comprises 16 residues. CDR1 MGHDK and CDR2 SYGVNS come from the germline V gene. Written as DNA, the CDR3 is TGTGCCAGCAGCGACCCAAACAGAAAAGTAAATCAGCCCCAGCATTTT. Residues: CASSDPNRKVNQPQHF.

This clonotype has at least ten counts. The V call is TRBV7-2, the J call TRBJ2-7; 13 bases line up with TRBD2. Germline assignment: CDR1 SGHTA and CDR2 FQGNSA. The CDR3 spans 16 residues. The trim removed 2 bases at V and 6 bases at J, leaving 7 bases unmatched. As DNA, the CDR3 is TGTGCCAGCAGCTTACGCTCCGGGACTAGCGGGATCGAGCAGTACTTC. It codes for CASSLRSGTSGIEQYF.

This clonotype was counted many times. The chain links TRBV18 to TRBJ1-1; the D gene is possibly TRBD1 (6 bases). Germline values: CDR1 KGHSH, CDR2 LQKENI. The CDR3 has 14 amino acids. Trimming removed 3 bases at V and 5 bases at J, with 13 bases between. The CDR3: CASSPSGAGTEAFF. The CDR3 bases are TGTGCCAGCTCACCCTCGGGGGCAGGGACTGAAGCTTTCTTT.